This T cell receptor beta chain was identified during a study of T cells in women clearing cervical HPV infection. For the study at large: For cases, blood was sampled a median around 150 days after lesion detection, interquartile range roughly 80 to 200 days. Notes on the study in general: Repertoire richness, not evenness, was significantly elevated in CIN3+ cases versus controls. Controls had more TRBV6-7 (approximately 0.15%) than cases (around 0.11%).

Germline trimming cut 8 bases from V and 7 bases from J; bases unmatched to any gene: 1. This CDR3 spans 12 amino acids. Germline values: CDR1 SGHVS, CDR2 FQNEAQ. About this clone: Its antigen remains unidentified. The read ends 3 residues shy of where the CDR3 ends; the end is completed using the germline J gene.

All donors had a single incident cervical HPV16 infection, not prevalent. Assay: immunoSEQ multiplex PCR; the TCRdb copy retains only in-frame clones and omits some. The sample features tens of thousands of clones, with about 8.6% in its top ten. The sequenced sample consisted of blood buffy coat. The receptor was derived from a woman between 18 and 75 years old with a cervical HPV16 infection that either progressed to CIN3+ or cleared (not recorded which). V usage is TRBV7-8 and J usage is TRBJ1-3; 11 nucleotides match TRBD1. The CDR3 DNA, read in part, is TGTGCCAGCGGGGACAGGGGGAACACC. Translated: CASGDRGNT. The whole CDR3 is CASGDRGNTIYF.